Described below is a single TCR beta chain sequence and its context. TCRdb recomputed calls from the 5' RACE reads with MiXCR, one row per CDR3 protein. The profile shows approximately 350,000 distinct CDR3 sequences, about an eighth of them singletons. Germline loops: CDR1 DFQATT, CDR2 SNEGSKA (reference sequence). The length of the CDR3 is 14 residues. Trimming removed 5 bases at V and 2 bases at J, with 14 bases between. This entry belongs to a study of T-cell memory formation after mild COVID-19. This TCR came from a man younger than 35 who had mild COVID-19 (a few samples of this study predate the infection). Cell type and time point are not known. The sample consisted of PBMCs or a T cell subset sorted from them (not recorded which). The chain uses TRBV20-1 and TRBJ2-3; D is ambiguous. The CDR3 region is CSAPIRAYTDTQYF. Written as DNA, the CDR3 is TGCAGTGCTCCGATTAGGGCCTACACAGATACGCAGTATTTT.